The rows below give T cell receptor beta chains drawn from one sample of a study of T cell repertoires in cytomegalovirus infection. Their antigen targets remain unknown. MiXCR, applied by TCRdb to the reads, yields one record per CDR3 protein. The table records about 470,000 distinct CDR3 sequences, approximately 40% of them present only once. Here the sequenced sample was cultured PBMCs, taken from culture after CMV antigen stimulation. The receptors shown here come from a human donor in good health (CMV status not recorded). Some clones in this sample may be carry-over from other donors' samples. The CDR3 runs from the conserved cysteine through the conserved F or W. D genes are given only for firm matches.

>TRBV2|TRBJ1-2|-
CASSEEYGYTF
>TRBV20-1|TRBJ1-2|TRBD1
CSANRDRAHYGYTF
>TRBV6-5|TRBJ2-2|-
CASSYSRSGELFF
>TRBV7-2|TRBJ2-1|-
CASSPRRETEQFF
>TRBV7-2|TRBJ2-1|-
CASSLVAEQFF
>TRBV4-3|TRBJ2-2|TRBD1
CASSQGLTGDPGTGELFF
>TRBV5-4|TRBJ1-2|-
CASSLERSLYGYTF
>TRBV7-2|TRBJ2-3|TRBD2
CASSLADREAQYF
>TRBV7-9|TRBJ1-5|-
CASSPTGLNQPQHF
>TRBV7-2|TRBJ2-1|TRBD2
CATRRGGNNEQFF
>TRBV9|TRBJ1-1|TRBD1
CASSPDQGQEGGEAFF
>TRBV7-2|TRBJ1-1|-
CASSSRQTYTEAFF
>TRBV7-2|TRBJ1-5|-
CASSFYLNQPQHF
>TRBV7-2|TRBJ2-1|-
CASSFHMSSYNEQFF
>TRBV6-1|TRBJ1-6|-
CASARGTRNSNSPLHF
>TRBV7-2|TRBJ2-6|-
CASSLDGTGANVLTF
>TRBV7-8|TRBJ2-3|TRBD2
CASSLIAGGPTSTDTQYF
>TRBV27|TRBJ2-5|TRBD1
CASSTRTGRKTQYF